A single sample is the source of the 23 T cell receptor beta chains below, sequenced in a study of cytomegalovirus exposure and HLA in healthy donors (dated by TCRdb to the late 2010s). Receptor libraries were prepared by the immunoSEQ multiplex PCR assay. For the multiplex PCR, a mixture combining 60 forward primers for TCR Vbeta segments and 13 reverse primers for TCR Jbeta segments was used. Sourced from immuneACCESS, this table was stored by TCRdb with only in-frame sequences that have V and J called. A share of the clones is absent; for the studies checked, an unresolved V gene accounts for under half, and the remainder has no known explanation. The sample includes about 110,000 clones, with roughly three quarters observed a single time. The top ten clonotypes cover about 5% of the sample. The sample was PBMCs. The origin of the receptors is a male donor in good health and CMV-seronegative.

This clone occurred a few times. The V call is TRBV19, the J call TRBJ2-1; 10 nucleotides agree with TRBD1. Germline CDR1 LNHDA, CDR2 SQIVND (reference sequence). V shed 7 bases, J shed 8 bases, and the junction held 8 bases outside the gene matches. The CDR3 loop spans 14 amino acids. CDR3 DNA: TGTGCCAGTAAGAGGACAGGGGGTGTCTATGAGCAGTTCTTC. This encodes CASKRTGGVYEQFF.

This clone has just a few counts. This chain links TRBV19 with TRBJ1-2, with D perhaps matching TRBD1 (5 bases). The CDR3 loop spans 14 amino acids. Per the germline V gene, CDR1 is LNHDA and CDR2 is SQIVND (reference sequence). V was clipped by 3 bases and J by 5 bases, with 13 bases between them. CDR3 in amino acids: CASSIRPTEYGYTF. The CDR3 nucleotides are TGTGCCAGTAGTATCAGGCCGACAGAGTATGGCTACACCTTC.

V and J are TRBV11-1 and TRBJ2-6, with TRBD1 matching 8 bases. Germline V gene lookup returns CDR1 SGHAT and CDR2 FQDESV (reference sequence). V gave up 5 bases and J gave up 2 bases; unmatched junction bases: 5. The CDR3 loop spans 16 amino acids. This chain's CDR3 is CASSPPTGAGANVLTF. The CDR3 region has the DNA TGTGCCAGCAGCCCACCGACAGGGGCTGGGGCCAACGTCCTGACTTTC. Full variable domain (rest looked up from reference TRBV11-1 and TRBJ2-6): EAEVAQSPRYKITEKSQAVAFWCDPISGHATLYWYRQILGQGPELLVQFQDESVVDDSQLPKDRFSAERLKGVDSTLKIQPAELGDSAMYLCASSPPTGAGANVLTFGAGSRLTVL.

V is TRBV6-5 and J is TRBJ2-4; D is unresolved. Germline loops: CDR1 MNHEY, CDR2 SVGAGI. V lost 0 bases and J 5 bases, leaving 8 bases between the germline ends. The CDR3 is 14 residues long. CDR3 bases: TGTGCCAGCAGTTACTCGCCGAGTGAAAACATTCAGTACTTC. It specifies CASSYSPSENIQYF.

The CDR3, as DNA: TGCGCCAGCAGCCAAGATCCAGGGCCTGGCTATGGCTACACCTTC. Translation gives CASSQDPGPGYGYTF. The chain employs TRBV4-3 and TRBJ1-2; a weak D match, TRBD1 (5 bases). V was pared by 0 bases and J by 4 bases, with 12 bases between. Germline-derived CDR1 and CDR2 are LGHNA and YSLEER. The CDR3 is made up of 15 amino acids.

The V and J genes are TRBV27 and TRBJ2-7, with a weak D call TRBD2 (5 bases). CDR3 size: 14 residues. Germline lookup yields CDR1 MNHEY and CDR2 SMNVEV (reference sequence). The ends were cut back, 5 bases at V and 2 bases at J, with 13 bases in the middle. The CDR3: CASSLPIAPYEQYF. CDR3 DNA: TGTGCCAGCAGTCTCCCCATAGCGCCCTACGAGCAGTACTTC.

The V gene is TRBV5-8, the J gene TRBJ2-5; 7 bases match TRBD2. The closer fit of TRBJ2-7 to the DNA end suggests the J call may be wrong. This CDR3 is 14 amino acids long. CDR1 and CDR2 from the germline V gene are SGHTS and YDEGEE. The CDR3 coding sequence is TGTGCCAGCAGCCAACGGGACGGGGGGTACGAGCAGTACTTC. Protein product: CASSQRDGGYEQYF.

The rearrangement uses TRBV19 and TRBJ2-7; 7 bases align to TRBD1. V gave up 8 bases and J gave up 3 bases; unmatched junction bases: 4. CDR1 is LNHDA, CDR2 SQIVND, per germline (reference sequence). The CDR3 spans 12 residues. CDR3 DNA: TGTGCCAGTTCTAACAGGGGCTACGAGCAGTACTTC. Its protein is CASSNRGYEQYF.

This chain links TRBV29-1 with TRBJ2-6; 9 bases align to TRBD1. With 4 bases clipped from V and 0 bases from J, the junction kept 10 bases outside the gene matches. CDR1 is SQVTM, CDR2 ANQGSEA, per germline. The CDR3 is 18 residues long. The CDR3 nucleotides read TGCAGCGTTGTGCTCGGGACAGGGATCTACTCTGGGGCCAACGTCCTGACTTTC. Amino acid sequence: CSVVLGTGIYSGANVLTF.

CDR3 residues: CASTPSGQTYGYTF. CDR3 nucleotide sequence: TGTGCCAGCACCCCTAGTGGACAGACCTATGGCTACACCTTC. The V and J genes are TRBV6-1 and TRBJ1-2; D may be TRBD1 (6 bases). Germline lookup yields CDR1 MNHNS and CDR2 SASEGT. CDR3 length: 14 amino acids. V lost 7 bases to trimming and J lost 4 bases, with 16 bases between them.

J is TRBJ1-1 and V is TRBV4-2; TRBD1 is a possible D gene (5 bases). The V end lost 0 bases, the J end lost 8 bases, and 10 bases lay between the germline ends. The germline V gene has CDR1 LGHNA and CDR2 YNFKEQ. CDR3 length equals 13 residues. CDR3 protein: CASSQDYGQEAFF. The CDR3 bases are TGTGCCAGCAGCCAAGATTACGGACAAGAAGCTTTCTTT.

The chain employs TRBV5-1 and TRBJ2-1, with 11 positions matching TRBD2. V lost 8 bases to trimming and J lost 7 bases; unmatched junction nucleotides: 8. This CDR3 contains 14 residues. The V gene's germline CDR1 is SGHRS and CDR2 YFSETQ. In nucleotides, the CDR3 is TGCGCCAGTTGCCCACTAGCGGGAGATAATGAGCAGTTCTTC. This translates into CASCPLAGDNEQFF.

The V gene is TRBV30, the J gene TRBJ1-5; 7 bases fit TRBD1. The CDR3 has 16 residues. J gave up 6 bases and V 0 bases, and 11 bases lay outside the gene matches. CDR1 and CDR2 (germline): GTSNPN, SVGIG (reference sequence). The CDR3 DNA reads as TGTGCCTGGAGTGTATTCCCCGGCCAGGGGGGTCAGCCCCAGCATTTT. It codes for CAWSVFPGQGGQPQHF.

The J gene is TRBJ2-3, the V gene TRBV6-1; D might be TRBD2 (5 bases). The CDR3 totals 15 residues. The ends were cut back, 3 bases at V and 0 bases at J, with 10 bases in the middle. CDR1 is MNHNS, CDR2 SASEGT, per germline. The CDR3 loop is CASSELAGSTDTQYF. The CDR3 nucleotides read TGTGCCAGCAGTGAGCTAGCAGGTAGCACAGATACGCAGTATTTT.

The rearrangement joins TRBV28 to TRBJ2-7; the match to TRBD2 covers 11 bases. V dropped 8 bases and J dropped 4; count of bases not matched to a gene: 13. This CDR3 comprises 16 residues. Germline V CDR1 and CDR2: MDHEN, SYDVKM. The CDR3 is CASLPPEGLAGYEQYF. In DNA, the CDR3 is TGTGCCAGCCTCCCCCCGGAAGGACTAGCGGGTTACGAGCAGTACTTC.

CDR3 coding DNA: TGTGCCAGCAGCTTAACCCAAACAGGGCCGAACACTAATGAAAAACTGTTTTTT. Translation: CASSLTQTGPNTNEKLFF. The chain joins TRBV7-9 to TRBJ1-4; a possible D gene is TRBD1 (6 bases). V dropped 2 bases and J dropped 2 bases, with 18 bases sitting between them. The CDR3 spans 18 residues. The germline CDR1 and CDR2 sequences are SEHNR and FQNEAQ (reference sequence).

This clone was counted only a few times. This chain uses TRBV10-3 with TRBJ1-5; D is unclear. Germline CDR1 reads ENHRY; CDR2 reads SYGVKD. This CDR3 is 16 amino acids long. V was clipped by 0 bases and J by 0 bases, with 9 bases between them. CDR3 sequence: CAISESGTASNQPQHF. In nucleotides, the CDR3 is TGTGCCATCAGTGAGTCGGGCACAGCTAGCAATCAGCCCCAGCATTTT.

V gene TRBV4-2 combines with J gene TRBJ2-3, with TRBD1 matching over 10 bases. This CDR3 has 14 residues. V trimming: 4 bases; J trimming: 4 bases; junction bases outside the gene matches: 2. The germline V gene has CDR1 LGHNA and CDR2 YNFKEQ. CDR3 sequence: CASSLGQGADTQYF. In DNA, the CDR3 is TGTGCCAGCAGCCTCGGACAGGGGGCAGATACGCAGTATTTT.

This clone was found once. This rearrangement joins TRBV5-1 to TRBJ1-1; weak D call: TRBD1 (5 bases). The V gene's germline CDR1 is SGHRS and CDR2 YFSETQ. The CDR3 sequence is 13 residues long. V gave up 8 bases and J gave up 4 bases, with 15 bases separating them. The CDR3 DNA reads TGCGCCAGTGGGGTCCCGGGGGGCACTGAAGCTTTCTTT. This gives the protein CASGVPGGTEAFF.

The rearrangement links TRBV5-6 to TRBJ1-6; D unclear. V shed 3 bases and J shed 0 bases, with 19 bases lying between them. The CDR3 contains 19 residues. CDR1 is SGHDT and CDR2 is YYEEEE in the germline V gene. In nucleotides, the CDR3 is TGTGCCAGCAGCTCCCTCGGAGTTACCGTGAGCTCCTATAATTCACCCCTCCACTTT. Its translation: CASSSLGVTVSSYNSPLHF.

This clone has a handful of counts. The CDR3 is CASTRDRGQDEQYF. The DNA of the CDR3 is TGTGCCAGCACCCGGGACAGGGGGCAGGACGAGCAGTACTTC. J is TRBJ2-7 and V is TRBV6-1; 12 bases align to TRBD1. CDR1 is MNHNS, CDR2 SASEGT, per germline. The CDR3 spans 14 residues. V lost 7 bases, J lost 5 bases, and 6 bases stayed unmatched.

The V and J genes are TRBV5-1 and TRBJ2-3; D is ambiguous. Per germline, CDR1 SGHRS and CDR2 YFSETQ. Trimming pared 4 bases from V and 1 base from J, leaving 10 bases between. The CDR3 runs 14 residues. The CDR3 reads CASSPGLGTDTQYF. The CDR3 DNA reads as TGCGCCAGCAGCCCGGGTTTGGGCACAGATACGCAGTATTTT. Variable domain in full (rest from reference TRBV5-1 and TRBJ2-3): KAGVTQTPRYLIKTRGQQVTLSCSPISGHRSVSWYQQTPGQGLQFLFEYFSETQRNKGNFPGRFSGRQFSNSRSEMNVSTLELGDSALYLCASSPGLGTDTQYFGPGTRLTVL.

The J gene is TRBJ1-5, the V gene TRBV9; 8 bases align to TRBD1. V lost 3 bases to trimming and J lost 6 bases; unmatched junction nucleotides: 5. Germline lookup yields CDR1 SGDLS and CDR2 YYNGEE. There are 14 residues in the CDR3. CDR3 residues: CASSAQGAGQPQHF. The CDR3 DNA sequence: TGTGCCAGCAGCGCCCAGGGGGCAGGTCAGCCCCAGCATTTT.